This passage covers 23 T cell receptor beta chains from one sample sequenced in a study of cytomegalovirus exposure and HLA in healthy donors. PCR amplification relied on 60 Vbeta primers (plus 13 Jbeta primers). Generated by immunoSEQ multiplex PCR, the TCRdb table keeps only in-frame clones and is missing some. The sample has about 160,000 clones, roughly 80% seen once. Sequences were obtained from PBMCs. Receptors were obtained from a human donor in good health.

V usage is TRBV11-2 and J usage is TRBJ1-2; TRBD1 matches at 9 bases. CDR1 SGHAT and CDR2 FQNNGV come from the germline V gene. This CDR3 is 14 amino acids long. V dropped 4 bases and J dropped 7; count of bases not matched to a gene: 7. The CDR3 DNA reads as TGTGCCAGCAGCTCCCTACAGGGGGCTTGTGGCTACACCTTC. This codes for CASSSLQGACGYTF.

A few counts support this clone. The V and J genes are TRBV9 and TRBJ1-2; 9 positions match TRBD1. Trimming removed 3 bases from V and 6 bases from J; junction bases left unmatched: 6. The CDR3 is made up of 14 amino acids. Germline CDR1 reads SGDLS; CDR2 reads YYNGEE. The CDR3: CASSEPGQGDGYTF. For the CDR3, the DNA is TGTGCCAGCAGCGAGCCGGGACAGGGAGATGGCTACACCTTC.

The V and J genes are TRBV2 and TRBJ1-5, with D tentatively TRBD1 (6 bases). V was clipped by 6 bases and J by 4 bases, with 16 bases between them. The CDR3 spans 15 residues. Germline-derived CDR1 and CDR2 are SNHLY and FYNNEI. CDR3 DNA sequence: TGTGCCAGCAGCCCCCGGGGGGGCCAAAATCAGCCCCAGCATTTT. The encoded protein is CASSPRGGQNQPQHF.

The rearrangement uses TRBV20-1 and TRBJ1-2; D unresolved. The CDR3 is 11 amino acids. Trimming left V 7 bases short and J 4 bases short, with 10 bases between. Germline V lookup: CDR1 DFQATT, CDR2 SNEGSKA (reference sequence). The DNA for the CDR3 is TGCAGTGTGTTGGAGAGCTATGGCTACACCTTC. Its translation: CSVLESYGYTF.

J is TRBJ1-6 and V is TRBV5-4; no clear D gene. The V end lost 0 bases, the J end lost 9 bases, and 13 bases lay between the germline ends. Germline assignment: CDR1 SGHNT and CDR2 YYREEE (reference sequence). The CDR3 has 15 amino acids. DNA of the CDR3: TGTGCCAGCAGCTTGGGTATCTCGTACGGTTCACCCCTCCACTTT. It codes for CASSLGISYGSPLHF.

The CDR3 sequence: CASGPPSGPRGGYTF. The CDR3 region has the DNA TGTGCTAGTGGTCCGCCGTCCGGGCCCCGAGGGGGCTACACCTTC. This chain uses TRBV12-5 with TRBJ1-2; D not resolved. V shed 5 bases and J shed 8 bases, with 21 bases lying between them. Germline CDR1 LGHNT, CDR2 FRNRAP. This CDR3 has 15 amino acids.

V gene TRBV5-1 combines with J gene TRBJ2-7; 10 positions match TRBD1. Germline V gene data show CDR1 as SGHRS and CDR2 as YFSETQ. The CDR3 contains 14 residues. V gave up 6 bases and J gave up 4 bases; unmatched junction bases: 7. DNA for the CDR3: TGCGCCAGCACTCAGGGACAGGGGAAATACGAGCAGTACTTC. It translates to CASTQGQGKYEQYF.

V usage is TRBV15 and J usage is TRBJ2-6; 7 nucleotides match TRBD1. After removal of 3 bases from V and 3 bases from J, the junction contained 8 bases not matched to a gene. This CDR3 region has 17 residues. Germline assignment: CDR1 LNHNV and CDR2 YYDKDF (reference sequence). CDR3: CATSSGDRPFGANVLTF. The CDR3 region has the DNA TGTGCCACCAGCAGCGGGGACAGACCCTTTGGGGCCAACGTCCTGACTTTC.

The chain couples TRBV7-2 to TRBJ1-4, with TRBD1 matching 10 bases. Germline assignment: CDR1 SGHTA and CDR2 FQGNSA. Unmatched junction bases numbered 10, after V lost 5 bases and J lost 7 bases. The CDR3 is 16 residues long. CDR3 DNA: TGTGCCAGCAGCCCCGGGACAGGGGAGGTAAGTGAAAAACTGTTTTTT. Protein: CASSPGTGEVSEKLFF.

This rearrangement joins TRBV9 to TRBJ1-1; 9 bases are a match to TRBD1. CDR3 length: 18 residues. The trim removed 0 bases at V and 5 bases at J, leaving 14 bases unmatched. Germline CDR1 is SGDLS and CDR2 is YYNGEE. CDR3 bases: TGTGCCAGCAGCGTAGGAGTGGGACAGGGTCGAGGGATGACTGAAGCTTTCTTT. As protein: CASSVGVGQGRGMTEAFF.

CDR3 sequence reads: CASSYGTDSTEAFF. The CDR3 DNA is TGTGCCAGCAGCTATGGGACAGATTCTACTGAAGCTTTCTTT. This chain connects TRBV7-2 to TRBJ1-1, with 7 nucleotides matching TRBD1. CDR1 is SGHTA, CDR2 FQGNSA, per germline. V gave up 4 bases and J gave up 5 bases; unmatched junction bases: 7. CDR3 length: 14 amino acids.

This clone was detected a few times. The chain uses TRBV5-1 and TRBJ2-5; 11 nucleotides line up with TRBD2. V shed 4 bases, J shed 5 bases, and the junction held 13 bases outside the gene matches. CDR3 length equals 17 residues. Germline CDR1 reads SGHRS; CDR2 reads YFSETQ. The CDR3 DNA reads as TGCGCCAGCAGCCCTAGAATAGCGGGGGGGCCCTGGGAGACCCAGTACTTC. This encodes CASSPRIAGGPWETQYF.

The chain employs TRBV2 and TRBJ1-2; 9 bases map to TRBD1. Unmatched junction bases numbered 3, after V lost 6 bases and J lost 1 base. Germline CDR1 is SNHLY and CDR2 is FYNNEI. The CDR3 is 14 residues long. CDR3 amino acids: CASREGQGNYGYTF. Here the CDR3 DNA reads TGTGCCAGCAGAGAGGGACAGGGTAACTATGGCTACACCTTC.

V and J are TRBV29-1 and TRBJ2-7, with 11 bases that match TRBD2. V lost 4 bases to trimming and J lost 9 bases; unmatched junction nucleotides: 8. CDR1 SQVTM and CDR2 ANQGSEA come from the germline V gene. The CDR3 totals 13 residues. For the CDR3, the DNA is TGCAGCGTTGTAGTAGCGGGGGGGTATCGGCAGTACTTC. This encodes CSVVVAGGYRQYF.

The chain carries TRBV15 and TRBJ1-5, with 8 positions matching TRBD1. The V gene end was trimmed by 4 bases and the J gene end by 7 bases; junction bases not matched to a gene: 9. Per the germline V gene, CDR1 is LNHNV and CDR2 is YYDKDF (reference sequence). This CDR3 has 15 residues. CDR3 bases: TGTGCCACCAGCAATGGACAGGGAGGAGGACAGCCCCAGCATTTT. It specifies CATSNGQGGGQPQHF.

V gene TRBV9 combines with J gene TRBJ2-5; TRBD2 aligns across 10 bases. Germline CDR1 is SGDLS and CDR2 is YYNGEE. Trimming took 0 bases from V and 2 from J; bases not matched to a gene: 7. The CDR3 loop spans 17 amino acids. The chain's CDR3 is CASSVGGSGGRQETQYF. The CDR3 DNA is TGTGCCAGCAGCGTAGGTGGTAGCGGGGGGCGTCAAGAGACCCAGTACTTC.

J is TRBJ2-4 and V is TRBV7-2; 10 bases are a match to TRBD2. Germline V gives CDR1 SGHTA, CDR2 FQGNSA. This CDR3 spans 17 amino acids. Trimming removed 1 base from V and 5 bases from J; junction bases left unmatched: 8. CDR3 nucleotide sequence: TGTGCCAGCAGCTTAGTATCTAGCGGGGGAGGCCAAAACATTCAGTACTTC. Protein: CASSLVSSGGGQNIQYF.

This clone has just a few counts. This rearrangement joins TRBV19 to TRBJ1-4; D gene uncertain. V was clipped by 3 bases and J by 3 bases, with 11 bases between them. Germline V gene sequence: CDR1 LNHDA, CDR2 SQIVND (reference sequence). CDR3 length equals 15 residues. CDR3 in DNA: TGTGCCAGTAGTATTCTCCAGAAACCTAATGAAAAACTGTTTTTT. It yields the protein CASSILQKPNEKLFF.

The gene calls are TRBV6-1 and TRBJ1-5, with 8 bases identical to TRBD1. The CDR3 loop spans 15 amino acids. The germline CDR1 and CDR2 sequences are MNHNS and SASEGT. Trimming took 6 bases from V and 7 from J; bases not matched to a gene: 11. The CDR3 coding sequence is TGTGCCAGCAGAGAGACCTCCGACAGGGGACAGCCCCAGCATTTT. This sequence encodes CASRETSDRGQPQHF.

V usage is TRBV5-4 and J usage is TRBJ2-1; D unresolved. The germline V and J ends were trimmed by 2 bases and 6 bases, with 6 bases remaining between them. Germline values: CDR1 SGHNT, CDR2 YYREEE (reference sequence). The length of the CDR3 is 12 residues. This chain's CDR3 is CASSFGPNEQFF. DNA of the CDR3: TGTGCCAGCAGCTTTGGGCCCAATGAGCAGTTCTTC.

This rearrangement joins TRBV5-1 to TRBJ2-6, with a tentative D call TRBD2 (5 bases). V gave up 6 bases and J gave up 3 bases, with 16 bases separating them. From germline, CDR1 is SGHRS and CDR2 YFSETQ. The CDR3 consists of 16 residues. The CDR3 DNA is TGCGCCAGCACAAGTTCCGCGGGTGGTGGGGCCAACGTCCTGACTTTC. It translates to CASTSSAGGGANVLTF. Filled out from reference TRBV5-1 and TRBJ2-6, the complete variable domain reads KAGVTQTPRYLIKTRGQQVTLSCSPISGHRSVSWYQQTPGQGLQFLFEYFSETQRNKGNFPGRFSGRQFSNSRSEMNVSTLELGDSALYLCASTSSAGGGANVLTFGAGSRLTVL.

The chain couples TRBV7-9 to TRBJ2-1; the D gene is possibly TRBD2 (5 bases). The V end lost 7 bases, the J end lost 7 bases, and 11 bases lay between the germline ends. This CDR3 region has 12 residues. The germline V gene has CDR1 SEHNR and CDR2 FQNEAQ (reference sequence). CDR3 amino acids: CASIGLTNEQFF. CDR3 in DNA: TGTGCCAGCATAGGACTCACTAATGAGCAGTTCTTC.

This chain links TRBV5-4 with TRBJ2-1; 7 bases are a match to TRBD1. The germline V gene has CDR1 SGHNT and CDR2 YYREEE (reference sequence). The ends lost 0 bases at V and 8 bases at J; junction bases unmatched: 5. The CDR3 is 14 residues long. The CDR3 loop reads CASSLGTGSDEQFF. DNA of the CDR3: TGTGCCAGCAGCTTGGGGACAGGTTCCGATGAGCAGTTCTTC.